These T cell receptor beta chains were read from a single sample in a study of T-cell memory formation after mild COVID-19. Each CDR3 protein is one row after TCRdb ran MiXCR on the 5' RACE reads. The sample lists hundreds of thousands of distinct CDR3 sequences; less than 25% were seen once. Input material: PBMCs or a T cell subset sorted from them (not recorded which). The receptors come from an adult woman who had mild COVID-19 (a few samples of this study predate the infection). Cell type and time point are not known. Each CDR3 is given without its conserved first and last residue.

j_call | v_call | cdr3_aa
TRBJ1-2 | TRBV9 | ASSPALFIPT
TRBJ2-2 | TRBV30 | AWSGGSTGELF
TRBJ1-2 | TRBV6-1 | ASRSGGNYGYT
TRBJ2-2 | TRBV5-1 | ASSPRVTGELF
TRBJ2-7 | TRBV5-4 | ASSPLAGTGSEQY
TRBJ2-1 | TRBV9 | ASSVSRPPNEQF
TRBJ1-1 | TRBV11-2 | ASSLDFRTEAF
TRBJ2-2 | TRBV29-1 | SVRLAQKNTGELF
TRBJ1-2 | TRBV4-3 | VSSQQGNYGYT
TRBJ2-7 | TRBV7-9 | ASSLGLAGTFYEQY
TRBJ1-1 | TRBV5-8 | ASSPRPDGRPEAF
TRBJ2-7 | TRBV7-9 | ASRSTGNEQY
TRBJ2-7 | TRBV7-2 | ASSLAGLAGTYEQY
TRBJ2-1 | TRBV24-1 | ATSDSRLGGSYNEQF
TRBJ2-1 | TRBV2 | ASSRWPSYNEQF
TRBJ2-7 | TRBV12-3/TRBV12-4 | ASSLLGSGRGSYEQY
TRBJ1-2 | TRBV7-3 | ASSPTRGGYT
TRBJ2-7 | TRBV7-2 | ASSSVRVNHEQY
TRBJ2-3 | TRBV2 | ASTDSNTQY
TRBJ1-2 | TRBV12-3/TRBV12-4 | ASRLTGGGYGYT
TRBJ1-2 | TRBV25-1 | ASSEGVYGYT
TRBJ2-3 | TRBV7-8 | ASSFKRESTDTQY
TRBJ2-3 | TRBV15 | ATSTLSGGTDTQY
TRBJ1-4 | TRBV19 | ASSSPGGNRYEKLF
TRBJ2-1 | TRBV12-3/TRBV12-4 | ASSLPGLNEQF
TRBJ2-1 | TRBV12-3/TRBV12-4 | ASSPTNTPIHNEQF
TRBJ1-2 | TRBV5-6 | ASSPAAAGANYGYT
TRBJ2-5 | TRBV6-1 | ASSVGTSGYGFWETQY